The rows below give T cell receptor beta chains drawn from one sample of a study of blood T cell repertoires in COVID-19. Here immunoSEQ multiplex PCR was the method, and the copy in TCRdb shows in-frame clones only, minus some. The repertoire includes around 220,000 clones, 75% to 95% of them detected once, and 1.5% to 2% sits in the top ten. The sequenced sample was PBMCs or T cells enriched from blood (not recorded which). Source of these receptors: a young woman who had recovered from COVID-19. Each CDR3 is given with its conserved first and last residue. A D gene is named only where the DNA matches it firmly. Expanded clones get a size class; other rows say once, few or many, or leave the size out.

D gene	CDR3 length	V gene	clone size	J gene	CDR3 DNA	CDR3 protein
TRBD1	16	TRBV24-1	NA	TRBJ2-3	TGTGCCACCAGTGATTACAGGGGGTCTGCGACAGATACGCAGTATTTT	CATSDYRGSATDTQYF
TRBD2	15	TRBV9	once	TRBJ2-3	TGTGCCAGCAGCGCGCTAGCGGGAGCCCAAGATACGCAGTATTTT	CASSALAGAQDTQYF
NA	14	TRBV6-5	NA	TRBJ1-2	TGTGCCAGCAGGCGAACTTGGGCTCGGGGTGGCTACACCTTC	CASRRTWARGGYTF
TRBD1	15	TRBV7-9	NA	TRBJ2-7	TGTGCCAGCAGCCCCGGGACAGGGAAGACCTACGAGCAGTACTTC	CASSPGTGKTYEQYF
NA	12	TRBV25-1	NA	TRBJ2-7	TGTGCCAGCAGTTTTGCGCGGGGCGAGCAGTACTTC	CASSFARGEQYF
NA	19	TRBV3-1/TRBV3-2	NA	TRBJ2-5	TGTGCCAGCAGCCAAGATCGTCCGGCGAGCCGGGACTACCAAGAGACCCAGTACTTC	CASSQDRPASRDYQETQYF
NA	13	TRBV6-4	NA	TRBJ1-1	TGTGCCAGCAGTGAACAGGAGAACACTGAAGCTTTCTTT	CASSEQENTEAFF
TRBD1	13	TRBV5-1	NA	TRBJ1-1	TGCGCCAGCAACAACAGGGGTTTGACTGAAGCTTTCTTT	CASNNRGLTEAFF
NA	16	TRBV4-1	NA	TRBJ1-5	TGCGCCAGCAGCCAAGTTGTGACAGGACCGAAGGGGCCCCAGCATTTT	CASSQVVTGPKGPQHF
NA	15	TRBV6-5	few	TRBJ1-3	TGTGCCAGCAGTTACTCTCGGGGAAATGCAAACACCATATATTTT	CASSYSRGNANTIYF
TRBD1	18	TRBV18	NA	TRBJ1-5	TGTGCCAGCTCATCCTCCGGGACAGGGATGGGGAGCAATCAGCCCCAGCATTTT	CASSSSGTGMGSNQPQHF
TRBD2	17	TRBV5-5	once	TRBJ2-5	TGTGCCAGCAGCGGCGGGACTAGCGGGAGTTTCCAAGAGACCCAGTACTTC	CASSGGTSGSFQETQYF
NA	15	TRBV19	once	TRBJ1-4	TGTGCCAGTCAGGGGTTCCGGGCCCTAAATGAAAAACTGTTTTTT	CASQGFRALNEKLFF
NA	15	TRBV10-3	NA	TRBJ1-2	TGTGCCATCACCGAGAGGGGGGGTTCAAACTATGGCTACACCTTC	CAITERGGSNYGYTF
NA	11	TRBV29-1	NA	TRBJ1-1	TGCAGCGTCGGCAGGGCCACTGAAGCTTTCTTT	CSVGRATEAFF
NA	13	TRBV11-2	NA	TRBJ1-1	TGTGCCAGCAGCTTTGAGGGAAACACTGAAGCTTTCTTT	CASSFEGNTEAFF
NA	14	TRBV6-5	NA	TRBJ2-7	TGTGCCAGCAGTTACTTCCTAGCAGCGGGCGAGCAGTACTTC	CASSYFLAAGEQYF
NA	12	TRBV19	once	TRBJ1-2	TGTGCCAGTAGTAACAGGGAAGATGGCTACACCTTC	CASSNREDGYTF
TRBD2	14	TRBV3-1/TRBV3-2	NA	TRBJ2-1	TGTGCCAGCAGGCAAGCGGGAGCAGGGAATGAGCAGTTCTTC	CASRQAGAGNEQFF
TRBD1	15	TRBV5-1	NA	TRBJ1-5	TGCGCCAGCAGCAAAGGGACAGGGGCCCATCAGCCCCAGCATTTT	CASSKGTGAHQPQHF
NA	12	TRBV7-2	NA	TRBJ1-2	TGTGCCAGCAGCCTACAGGGTTCTGGCTACACCTTC	CASSLQGSGYTF
TRBD1	15	TRBV4-1	NA	TRBJ1-1	TGCGCCAGCAGCCAAGATCTCCCAGGGGGCTCTGAAGCTTTCTTT	CASSQDLPGGSEAFF
NA	18	TRBV11-2	NA	TRBJ2-5	TGTGCCAGCAGCTTAGTGTCCCCTAGGGAGAGAGGCCAAGAGACCCAGTACTTC	CASSLVSPRERGQETQYF
NA	12	TRBV3-1/TRBV3-2	NA	TRBJ2-1	TGTGCCAGCTCCCTTGTAACGGATGAGCAGTTCTTC	CASSLVTDEQFF
TRBD1	15	TRBV11-2	NA	TRBJ2-7	TGTGCCAGCAGCTTAGAGGGGACAGGGGTATACGAGCAGTACTTC	CASSLEGTGVYEQYF
NA	14	TRBV5-1	NA	TRBJ2-7	TGCGCCAGCAGCTTCGGGGAGACTTTTTACGAGCAGTACTTC	CASSFGETFYEQYF
NA	14	TRBV27	NA	TRBJ1-6	TGTGCCAGCAGTTTATTACCGGGGAATTCACCCCTCCACTTT	CASSLLPGNSPLHF
TRBD2	14	TRBV7-6	NA	TRBJ2-5	TGTGCCAGCAGCGAGGGTATGCGGGGGGAGACCCAGTACTTC	CASSEGMRGETQYF
TRBD2	17	TRBV11-2	NA	TRBJ2-7	TGTGCCAGCAGAAAACTAGCGGGGGGCCTCCTGAGGCACGAGCAGTACTTC	CASRKLAGGLLRHEQYF
TRBD1	14	TRBV5-4	NA	TRBJ2-7	TGTGCCAGCAGCTTGGCTCAGGGGGCCTACGAGCAGTACTTC	CASSLAQGAYEQYF
NA	17	TRBV7-9	NA	TRBJ1-6	TGTGCCAGCAGTCCAGCCGTGGCGGCAAGAGCGGTTTCACCCCTCCACTTT	CASSPAVAARAVSPLHF
NA	17	TRBV7-2	NA	TRBJ2-1	TGTGCCAGCAGCTTACTTGGCCGGACAAGCTCCTACAATGAGCAGTTCTTC	CASSLLGRTSSYNEQFF
TRBD1	11	TRBV29-1	NA	TRBJ2-1	TGCAGCGGGGGGACAGGGTATGAGCAGTTCTTC	CSGGTGYEQFF
NA	14	TRBV9	NA	TRBJ2-2	TGTGCCAGCAGCGTAGTGGGGCTAGCCGGGGAGCTGTTTTTT	CASSVVGLAGELFF
TRBD2	15	TRBV5-6	NA	TRBJ2-2	TGTGCCAGCAGCTTGGTTGAAGGGAGGGACGGGGAGCTGTTTTTT	CASSLVEGRDGELFF
TRBD2	14	TRBV5-4	NA	TRBJ2-7	TGTGCCAGCAGCTTGGGGCTAGCGGGGCGCGAGCAGTACTTC	CASSLGLAGREQYF
TRBD1	16	TRBV5-1	NA	TRBJ1-1	TGCGCCAGCAGCTTCTCAGGGGGCCCGATGAACACTGAAGCTTTCTTT	CASSFSGGPMNTEAFF
TRBD2	15	TRBV28	NA	TRBJ2-5	TGTGCCAGCAGTTGGGCTAGCGGGATTCGAGAGACCCAGTACTTC	CASSWASGIRETQYF
TRBD2	15	TRBV28	NA	TRBJ2-1	TGTGCCAGCAGTCGGGAGGTAAGCTCCTACAATGAGCAGTTCTTC	CASSREVSSYNEQFF
NA	13	TRBV7-9	NA	TRBJ1-4	TGTGCCAGTGATGGCCCGACTAATGAAAAACTGTTTTTT	CASDGPTNEKLFF
NA	10	TRBV20-1	few	TRBJ2-7	TGCAGTGCTACGACCGGGGAGCAGTACTTC	CSATTGEQYF
TRBD1	15	TRBV11-2	NA	TRBJ2-7	TGTGCCAGCAGCTCGCTCCGGGACAGCCTCTACGAGCAGTACTTC	CASSSLRDSLYEQYF
TRBD2	15	TRBV19	NA	TRBJ2-7	TGTGCCAGTAGTGTCCGACTAGCGGGGCTCTACGAGCAGTACTTC	CASSVRLAGLYEQYF